These T cell receptor beta chains were read from a single sample in a study of cytomegalovirus exposure and HLA in healthy donors. Assay used: immunoSEQ multiplex PCR; TCRdb lists only in-frame clones, some missing. Of over 150,000 clones listed, 75% to 90% are singletons. Sequenced: PBMCs. The receptors originated from a man aged 25 to 40 in good health and CMV-seropositive. Both conserved end residues are part of each CDR3. The D gene is left open where the match is weak. Size is omitted from some rows. Given values are once, few, many or a class for expanded clones.

j_gene | d_gene | v_gene | abundance | CDR3aa | CDR3nt
TRBJ2-3 | NA | TRBV15 | NA | CATSASPRGTDTQYF | TGTGCCACCAGCGCCAGTCCCAGGGGCACAGATACGCAGTATTTT
TRBJ2-7 | TRBD2 | TRBV6-6 | NA | CASGGEREGYEQYF | TGTGCCAGCGGGGGGGAGCGGGAGGGATACGAGCAGTACTTC
TRBJ2-3 | NA | TRBV7-3 | NA | CASSEILATDTQYF | TGTGCCAGCAGCGAAATCCTAGCGACAGATACGCAGTATTTT
TRBJ2-7 | NA | TRBV5-1 | NA | CASSLALLPYEQYF | TGCGCCAGCAGCTTGGCTCTTCTTCCCTACGAGCAGTACTTC
TRBJ1-5 | NA | TRBV5-1 | NA | CASSLGQNSNQPQHF | TGCGCCAGCAGCCTAGGACAGAATAGCAATCAGCCCCAGCATTTT
TRBJ2-7 | NA | TRBV2 | NA | CASSARPTVSPYEQYF | TGTGCCAGCAGTGCCCGGCCGACAGTTTCACCCTACGAGCAGTACTTC
TRBJ2-2 | TRBD2 | TRBV5-1 | few | CASSGTSGGYTGELFF | TGCGCCAGCAGCGGGACTAGCGGGGGCTACACCGGGGAGCTGTTTTTT
TRBJ2-3 | TRBD2 | TRBV19 | once | CASSTLAGGLTDTQYF | TGTGCCAGTAGTACCCTAGCGGGAGGACTCACAGATACGCAGTATTTT
TRBJ2-5 | TRBD2 | TRBV7-9 | few | CSSSFPGLAGGREETQYF | TGTTCCAGCAGCTTCCCGGGACTAGCGGGGGGGAGGGAAGAGACCCAGTACTTC
TRBJ1-2 | NA | TRBV25-1 | NA | CASSEWGLDYGYTF | TGTGCCAGCAGTGAATGGGGACTTGACTATGGCTACACCTTC
TRBJ1-2 | TRBD1 | TRBV7-9 | NA | CASSLGTGAYYGYTF | TGTGCCAGCAGCTTGGGGACAGGGGCTTACTATGGCTACACCTTC
TRBJ2-7 | NA | TRBV5-5 | few | CASSQTVGIYEQYF | TGCGCCAGCAGCCAAACAGTCGGGATCTACGAGCAGTACTTC
TRBJ2-7 | TRBD2 | TRBV27 | NA | CASSLIGPGLAASSYEQYF | TGTGCCAGCAGTTTAATAGGCCCGGGACTAGCGGCCAGCTCCTACGAGCAGTACTTC
TRBJ2-7 | TRBD2 | TRBV27 | NA | CASSRGTGGFPYF | TGTGCCAGCAGTAGGGGGACGGGGGGGTTTCCGTACTTC
TRBJ2-5 | TRBD2 | TRBV6-1 | few | CASGGLAGSQETQYF | TGTGCCAGCGGGGGACTAGCGGGATCACAAGAGACCCAGTACTTC
TRBJ2-7 | TRBD1 | TRBV15 | NA | CATNQDRVGEQYF | TGTGCCACCAACCAGGACAGGGTAGGCGAGCAGTACTTC
TRBJ2-7 | TRBD2 | TRBV6-4 | NA | CASTPGSGRIIYEQYF | TGTGCCAGCACACCTGGAAGCGGGAGGATTATCTACGAGCAGTACTTC
TRBJ2-3 | TRBD2 | TRBV5-8 | once | CASSLSDRERTSGSYTQYF | TGTGCCAGCAGCTTGTCCGACAGGGAAAGGACTAGCGGGAGTTATACGCAGTATTTT
TRBJ1-1 | NA | TRBV5-4 | few | CASSLGGMNTEAFF | TGTGCCAGCAGCTTGGGGGGCATGAACACTGAAGCTTTCTTT
TRBJ2-1 | TRBD2 | TRBV19 | NA | CASSIAGTSGNNEQFF | TGTGCCAGTAGTATCGCCGGGACTAGCGGAAACAATGAGCAGTTCTTC
TRBJ2-2 | TRBD2 | TRBV7-9 | NA | CASSLPRETVGELFF | TGTGCCAGCAGCTTACCGCGGGAGACGGTCGGGGAGCTGTTTTTT
TRBJ1-5 | NA | TRBV4-1 | NA | CASSQDKGGRNQPQHF | TGCGCCAGCAGCCAAGATAAAGGGGGTCGCAATCAGCCCCAGCATTTT
TRBJ2-7 | NA | TRBV9 | NA | CASSVEPAASYEQYF | TGTGCCAGCAGCGTAGAGCCAGCGGCCTCCTACGAGCAGTACTTC
TRBJ2-7 | TRBD2 | TRBV27 | NA | CASSFGTSGAYEQYF | TGTGCCAGCAGTTTTGGGACTAGCGGAGCCTACGAGCAGTACTTC
TRBJ2-5 | TRBD2 | TRBV13 | once | CASSLRSGRAGETQYF | TGTGCCAGCAGCTTAAGGAGCGGGAGGGCCGGCGAGACCCAGTACTTC
TRBJ2-7 | NA | TRBV27 | NA | CASSLSVRVPYEQYF | TGTGCCAGCAGTTTATCGGTCAGGGTCCCTTACGAGCAGTACTTC
TRBJ1-5 | NA | TRBV7-8 | NA | CASSLAGQASNQPQHF | TGTGCCAGCAGCTTAGCGGGGCAAGCCAGCAATCAGCCCCAGCATTTT
TRBJ1-1 | TRBD1 | TRBV6-5 | few | CASSYDSGGITEAFF | TGTGCCAGCAGTTATGACTCAGGGGGAATCACTGAAGCTTTCTTT
TRBJ2-7 | NA | TRBV5-8 | NA | CASSFRRAPYEQYF | TGTGCCAGCAGCTTTCGGAGGGCCCCCTACGAGCAGTACTTC
TRBJ1-2 | NA | TRBV6-6 | NA | CASSYPQDSYTF | TGTGCCAGCAGTTATCCCCAGGATAGCTACACCTTC
TRBJ2-3 | NA | TRBV6-5 | NA | CASRSSPSDTQYF | TGTGCCAGCAGATCCAGTCCATCAGATACGCAGTATTTT
TRBJ2-3 | TRBD2 | TRBV9 | NA | CASSVSTGLALSDTQYF | TGTGCCAGCAGCGTATCGACCGGACTAGCGTTATCAGATACGCAGTATTTT
TRBJ1-5 | NA | TRBV5-1 | NA | CASSLDLGAGQPQHF | TGCGCCAGCAGCTTGGATCTGGGGGCTGGGCAGCCCCAGCATTTT
TRBJ1-6 | TRBD1 | TRBV18 | few | CASSPGQGNSPLHF | TGTGCCAGCTCACCGGGACAGGGGAATTCACCCCTCCACTTT
TRBJ1-1 | NA | TRBV7-2 | few | CASSLGRENTEAFF | TGTGCCAGCAGCTTGGGGAGGGAGAACACTGAAGCTTTCTTT
TRBJ1-1 | TRBD1 | TRBV19 | NA | CASSPRQGLNTEAFF | TGTGCCAGTAGTCCGCGACAGGGATTGAACACTGAAGCTTTCTTT
TRBJ2-7 | NA | TRBV15 | few | CATSRLTAGEQYF | TGTGCCACCAGCCGACTAACGGCGGGCGAGCAGTACTTC
TRBJ1-5 | TRBD1 | TRBV5-6 | NA | CASSWALGTGLGNQPQHF | TGTGCCAGCAGCTGGGCGCTCGGGACAGGACTCGGCAATCAGCCCCAGCATTTT
TRBJ2-7 | TRBD2 | TRBV11-2 | once | CASSLDLGGGGYEQYF | TGTGCCAGCAGCTTAGATCTGGGGGGGGGAGGCTACGAGCAGTACTTC
TRBJ2-5 | TRBD2 | TRBV7-7 | NA | CASSSAGTRGAGETQYF | TGTGCCAGCAGCTCCGCCGGGACTAGGGGGGCTGGGGAGACCCAGTACTTC
TRBJ1-1 | NA | TRBV19 | NA | CASSNEGFLATFF | TGTGCCAGTAGTAATGAGGGTTTCTTGGCGACTTTCTTT
TRBJ2-3 | TRBD1 | TRBV5-4 | NA | CASSERRDSTDTQYF | TGTGCCAGCAGCGAACGCAGGGACAGTACAGATACGCAGTATTTT
TRBJ2-7 | TRBD1 | TRBV18 | NA | CASSPRQGSAYEQYF | TGTGCCAGCTCACCTCGACAGGGGTCCGCCTACGAGCAGTACTTC
TRBJ1-6 | NA | TRBV5-1 | NA | CASSWGPDSSSYNSPLHF | TGCGCCAGCAGCTGGGGGCCAGACTCGAGCTCCTATAATTCACCCCTCCACTTT
TRBJ1-3 | NA | TRBV7-9 | once | CASSPGEFFSGNTIYF | TGTGCCAGCAGCCCCGGGGAGTTCTTCTCTGGAAACACCATATATTTT
TRBJ1-3 | TRBD1 | TRBV30 | NA | CAGTGGAYSGNTIYF | TGTGCCGGGACAGGAGGTGCCTACTCTGGAAACACCATATATTTT
TRBJ2-5 | NA | TRBV19 | NA | CASRPTGTQETQYF | TGTGCCAGTAGACCTACCGGGACTCAAGAGACCCAGTACTTC
TRBJ2-2 | TRBD2 | TRBV7-8 | NA | CASSSLLASSGELFF | TGTGCCAGCAGCTCATTACTAGCGTCGTCCGGGGAGCTGTTTTTT
TRBJ2-1 | TRBD2 | TRBV7-9 | NA | CASSLAPGTSIHEQFF | TGTGCCAGCAGCTTAGCGCCCGGGACTAGTATTCATGAGCAGTTCTTC